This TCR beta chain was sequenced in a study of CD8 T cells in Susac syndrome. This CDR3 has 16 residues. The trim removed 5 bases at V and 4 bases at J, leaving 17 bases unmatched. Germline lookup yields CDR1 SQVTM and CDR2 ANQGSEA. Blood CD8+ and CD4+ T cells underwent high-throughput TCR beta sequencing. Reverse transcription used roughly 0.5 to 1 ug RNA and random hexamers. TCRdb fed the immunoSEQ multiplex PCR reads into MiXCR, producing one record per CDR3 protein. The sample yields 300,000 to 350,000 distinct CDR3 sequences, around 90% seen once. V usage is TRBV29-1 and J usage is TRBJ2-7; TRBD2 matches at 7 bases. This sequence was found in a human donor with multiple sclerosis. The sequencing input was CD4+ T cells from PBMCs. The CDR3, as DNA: TGCAGCGTTTGGGGGAGAGGGCGGGAGTCAAAGTACGAGCAGTACTTC. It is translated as CSVWGRGRESKYEQYF.